The subject of this entry is one TCR beta chain. Antigen: not known. This sample is drawn from a study of T cell repertoires in cytomegalovirus infection. TCRdb reprocessed the reads with MiXCR, giving one entry per CDR3 protein. The data show roughly 800,000 distinct CDR3 sequences, roughly 28% seen once. After removal of 2 bases from V and 2 bases from J, the junction contained 1 base not matched to a gene. The CDR3 is made up of 16 amino acids. The germline CDR1 and CDR2 sequences are MDHEN and SYDVKM. The J gene is TRBJ2-3, the V gene TRBV28, with 13 positions matching TRBD2. The source of this sequence is a human donor in good health (CMV status not recorded). Some clones in this sample may be carry-over from other donors' samples. The sample in question was cultured CD8+ T cells from PBMCs, obtained from culture after CMV antigen stimulation. In DNA, the CDR3 is TGTGCCAGCAGTTTAGGGACTAGCGGGGCCACAGATACGCAGTATTTT. This translates into CASSLGTSGATDTQYF.